The rows below give T cell receptor beta chains drawn from one sample of a study of neurological immune-mediated disorders. Via MiXCR, TCRdb re-called the 5' RACE reads, giving one row per CDR3 protein. Among 60,000 to 80,000 distinct CDR3 sequences, roughly 4.8% were seen once, and the ten largest hold 3.4%. The sample comprised PBMCs. These receptors all stem from a woman between 50 and 59 years old with multiple sclerosis. CDR3s include the opening cysteine and the closing phenylalanine or tryptophan. Fields, in order: J gene, clone size, CDR3 length, D gene, V gene, CDR3 protein, CDR3 DNA. The D gene is left open where the match is weak. Only some rows state a clone size, as once, few, many or a class for expanded clones.

J gene: TRBJ1-1
clone size: many
CDR3 length: 14
D gene: .
V gene: TRBV5-1
CDR3 protein: CASSSNSLNTEAFF
CDR3 DNA: TGCGCCAGCAGCTCCAATTCACTGAACACTGAAGCTTTCTTT

J gene: TRBJ2-5
clone size: many
CDR3 length: 14
D gene: TRBD1
V gene: TRBV24-1
CDR3 protein: CATSAATGLETQYF
CDR3 DNA: TGTGCCACCAGTGCCGCGACAGGGTTGGAGACCCAGTACTTC

J gene: TRBJ1-5
clone size: .
CDR3 length: 15
D gene: TRBD1
V gene: TRBV5-1
CDR3 protein: CASSEQGAANQPQHF
CDR3 DNA: TGCGCCAGCAGCGAACAGGGGGCCGCCAATCAGCCCCAGCATTTT

J gene: TRBJ2-5
clone size: many
CDR3 length: 12
D gene: .
V gene: TRBV6-1
CDR3 protein: CASSFRVETQYF
CDR3 DNA: TGTGCCAGCAGTTTCAGGGTCGAGACCCAGTACTTC

J gene: TRBJ1-4
clone size: many
CDR3 length: 13
D gene: TRBD1
V gene: TRBV20-1
CDR3 protein: CSARDRGMEKLFF
CDR3 DNA: TGCAGTGCCCGAGACAGGGGGATGGAAAAACTGTTTTTT

J gene: TRBJ2-6
clone size: many
CDR3 length: 15
D gene: .
V gene: TRBV7-2
CDR3 protein: CASSGGGAGANVLTF
CDR3 DNA: TGTGCCAGCAGCGGAGGGGGGGCTGGGGCCAACGTCCTGACTTTC

J gene: TRBJ2-3
clone size: many
CDR3 length: 14
D gene: TRBD2
V gene: TRBV3-1
CDR3 protein: CASSQGLATDTQYF
CDR3 DNA: TGTGCCAGCAGCCAAGGACTAGCAACAGATACGCAGTATTTT

J gene: TRBJ1-2
clone size: many
CDR3 length: 15
D gene: TRBD1
V gene: TRBV7-9
CDR3 protein: CASSLWDRSNYGYTF
CDR3 DNA: TGTGCCAGCAGCCTATGGGACAGGTCTAACTATGGCTACACCTTC

J gene: TRBJ2-3
clone size: .
CDR3 length: 16
D gene: .
V gene: TRBV21-1
CDR3 protein: CASSEPPGIFTDTQYF
CDR3 DNA: TGTGCCAGCAGCGAACCGCCCGGGATATTCACAGATACGCAGTATTTT

J gene: TRBJ2-5
clone size: many
CDR3 length: 14
D gene: TRBD2
V gene: TRBV5-1
CDR3 protein: CASSPTSAQETQYF
CDR3 DNA: TGCGCCAGCAGTCCGACTAGCGCACAAGAGACCCAGTACTTC

J gene: TRBJ2-2
clone size: few
CDR3 length: 16
D gene: .
V gene: TRBV11-2
CDR3 protein: CASSLIGGVRTGELFF
CDR3 DNA: TGTGCCAGCAGCTTGATCGGGGGCGTTCGCACCGGGGAGCTGTTTTTT

J gene: TRBJ2-5
clone size: many
CDR3 length: 13
D gene: .
V gene: TRBV29-1
CDR3 protein: CSADSGSRETQYF
CDR3 DNA: TGCAGCGCCGATTCCGGGAGCAGAGAGACCCAGTACTTC

J gene: TRBJ2-1
clone size: many
CDR3 length: 12
D gene: .
V gene: TRBV7-9
CDR3 protein: CASSLGASEQFF
CDR3 DNA: TGTGCCAGCAGCTTAGGGGCAAGTGAGCAGTTCTTC

J gene: TRBJ2-3
clone size: many
CDR3 length: 19
D gene: .
V gene: TRBV7-3
CDR3 protein: CASSLRFTAGTGNTDTQYF
CDR3 DNA: TGTGCCAGCAGCTTACGATTCACCGCCGGGACGGGAAACACAGATACGCAGTATTTT

J gene: TRBJ1-1
clone size: many
CDR3 length: 13
D gene: .
V gene: TRBV5-1
CDR3 protein: CASSLDSTTEAFF
CDR3 DNA: TGCGCCAGCAGCTTGGACAGCACTACTGAAGCTTTCTTT

J gene: TRBJ2-5
clone size: many
CDR3 length: 15
D gene: TRBD2
V gene: TRBV12-3/TRBV12-4
CDR3 protein: CASSPSGLGQETQYF
CDR3 DNA: TGTGCCAGCAGTCCATCGGGACTAGGCCAAGAGACCCAGTACTTC

J gene: TRBJ1-6
clone size: many
CDR3 length: 12
D gene: .
V gene: TRBV20-1
CDR3 protein: CSARDIGSPLHF
CDR3 DNA: TGCAGTGCTAGAGATATAGGGTCACCCCTCCACTTT

J gene: TRBJ1-2
clone size: .
CDR3 length: 14
D gene: TRBD1
V gene: TRBV15
CDR3 protein: CATTQGQTIYGYTF
CDR3 DNA: TGTGCCACCACGCAGGGACAGACCATTTATGGCTACACCTTC

J gene: TRBJ2-1
clone size: many
CDR3 length: 14
D gene: .
V gene: TRBV5-1
CDR3 protein: CASSPRTADNEQFF
CDR3 DNA: TGCGCCAGCAGCCCCCGGACAGCCGACAATGAGCAGTTCTTC

J gene: TRBJ1-1
clone size: many
CDR3 length: 13
D gene: .
V gene: TRBV7-2
CDR3 protein: CASSFHWNTEAFF
CDR3 DNA: TGTGCCAGCAGCTTCCACTGGAACACTGAAGCTTTCTTT

J gene: TRBJ2-2
clone size: many
CDR3 length: 14
D gene: .
V gene: TRBV10-3
CDR3 protein: CAISEFGDTGELFF
CDR3 DNA: TGTGCCATCAGTGAGTTTGGGGACACCGGGGAGCTGTTTTTT

J gene: TRBJ2-1
clone size: many
CDR3 length: 14
D gene: .
V gene: TRBV4-2
CDR3 protein: CASSQEGEATPEFF
CDR3 DNA: TGTGCCAGCAGCCAAGAAGGCGAGGCCACCCCGGAGTTCTTC

J gene: TRBJ2-5
clone size: .
CDR3 length: 14
D gene: .
V gene: TRBV25-1
CDR3 protein: CASRPHTGIETQYF
CDR3 DNA: TGTGCCAGCAGACCGCATACAGGGATAGAGACCCAGTACTTC

J gene: TRBJ2-4
clone size: many
CDR3 length: 16
D gene: TRBD1
V gene: TRBV5-1
CDR3 protein: CASSDRDRLAKNIQYF
CDR3 DNA: TGCGCCAGCAGCGACCGGGACAGGCTAGCCAAAAACATTCAGTACTTC

J gene: TRBJ2-2
clone size: many
CDR3 length: 15
D gene: .
V gene: TRBV5-1
CDR3 protein: CASSLRQGGTGELFF
CDR3 DNA: TGCGCCAGCAGCTTGAGGCAGGGCGGCACCGGGGAGCTGTTTTTT

J gene: TRBJ1-1
clone size: many
CDR3 length: 14
D gene: .
V gene: TRBV6-2/TRBV6-3
CDR3 protein: CASRSIYLNTEAFF
CDR3 DNA: TGTGCCAGCAGATCAATTTATTTGAACACTGAAGCTTTCTTT

J gene: TRBJ2-1
clone size: many
CDR3 length: 15
D gene: TRBD1
V gene: TRBV12-3/TRBV12-4
CDR3 protein: CASSLDRGPYNEQFF
CDR3 DNA: TGTGCCAGCAGTCTCGACAGGGGGCCCTACAATGAGCAGTTCTTC

J gene: TRBJ1-1
clone size: many
CDR3 length: 14
D gene: .
V gene: TRBV10-3
CDR3 protein: CAISEFRGNTEAFF
CDR3 DNA: TGTGCCATCAGTGAGTTCCGGGGGAACACTGAAGCTTTCTTT

J gene: TRBJ2-7
clone size: many
CDR3 length: 12
D gene: .
V gene: TRBV29-1
CDR3 protein: CSVNLGTYEQYF
CDR3 DNA: TGCAGCGTTAATCTTGGAACCTACGAGCAGTACTTC

J gene: TRBJ1-5
clone size: few
CDR3 length: 13
D gene: .
V gene: TRBV20-1
CDR3 protein: CSALQEFNQPQHF
CDR3 DNA: TGCAGTGCTCTACAGGAGTTCAATCAGCCCCAGCATTTT

J gene: TRBJ2-2
clone size: many
CDR3 length: 17
D gene: TRBD1
V gene: TRBV20-1
CDR3 protein: CSARDLLTGGDTGELFF
CDR3 DNA: TGCAGTGCTAGAGATCTTTTAACAGGGGGCGACACCGGGGAGCTGTTTTTT

J gene: TRBJ1-1
clone size: many
CDR3 length: 14
D gene: .
V gene: TRBV25-1
CDR3 protein: CASSVAAMNTEAFF
CDR3 DNA: TGTGCCAGCAGTGTTGCAGCGATGAACACTGAAGCTTTCTTT

J gene: TRBJ1-4
clone size: many
CDR3 length: 12
D gene: .
V gene: TRBV20-1
CDR3 protein: CSARERNEKLFF
CDR3 DNA: TGCAGTGCTAGGGAAAGGAATGAAAAACTGTTTTTT

J gene: TRBJ2-5
clone size: many
CDR3 length: 13
D gene: .
V gene: TRBV27
CDR3 protein: CASSRNPDETQYF
CDR3 DNA: TGTGCCAGCAGCCGGAACCCCGATGAGACCCAGTACTTC

J gene: TRBJ2-5
clone size: many
CDR3 length: 14
D gene: .
V gene: TRBV5-6
CDR3 protein: CASSFQGVRETQYF
CDR3 DNA: TGTGCCAGCAGCTTCCAGGGCGTCCGAGAGACCCAGTACTTC

J gene: TRBJ2-2
clone size: many
CDR3 length: 15
D gene: .
V gene: TRBV7-9
CDR3 protein: CASSPPGRNTGELFF
CDR3 DNA: TGTGCCAGCAGCCCCCCGGGGAGGAACACCGGGGAGCTGTTTTTT

J gene: TRBJ2-3
clone size: many
CDR3 length: 15
D gene: TRBD1
V gene: TRBV13
CDR3 protein: CASSPPGQSIDTQYF
CDR3 DNA: TGTGCCAGCAGCCCCCCGGGACAGTCAATAGATACGCAGTATTTT

J gene: TRBJ2-3
clone size: few
CDR3 length: 17
D gene: TRBD2
V gene: TRBV4-3
CDR3 protein: CASSQGSGPRGTDTQYF
CDR3 DNA: TGCGCCAGCAGCCAGGGTAGCGGGCCACGGGGCACAGATACGCAGTATTTT

J gene: TRBJ2-5
clone size: many
CDR3 length: 14
D gene: .
V gene: TRBV20-1
CDR3 protein: CSARDGTVGETQYF
CDR3 DNA: TGCAGTGCTAGAGATGGAACAGTCGGGGAGACCCAGTACTTC

J gene: TRBJ2-5
clone size: .
CDR3 length: 11
D gene: .
V gene: TRBV18
CDR3 protein: CASSHDETQYF
CDR3 DNA: TGTGCCAGCTCCCACGATGAGACCCAGTACTTC